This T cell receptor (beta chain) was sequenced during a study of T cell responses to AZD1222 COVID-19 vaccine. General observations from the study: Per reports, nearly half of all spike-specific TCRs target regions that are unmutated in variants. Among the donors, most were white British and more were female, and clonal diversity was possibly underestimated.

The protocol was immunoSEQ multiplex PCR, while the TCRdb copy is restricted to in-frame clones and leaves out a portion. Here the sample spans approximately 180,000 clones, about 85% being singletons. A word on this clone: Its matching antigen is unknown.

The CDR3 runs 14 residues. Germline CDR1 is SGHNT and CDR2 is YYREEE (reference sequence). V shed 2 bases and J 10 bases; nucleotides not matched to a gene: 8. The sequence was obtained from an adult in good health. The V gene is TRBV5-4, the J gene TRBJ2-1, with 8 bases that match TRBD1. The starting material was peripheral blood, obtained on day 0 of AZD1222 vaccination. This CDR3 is CASSFRDRSGEQFF. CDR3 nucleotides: TGTGCCAGCAGCTTCCGGGACAGGTCCGGGGAGCAGTTCTTC.